This T cell receptor beta chain is drawn from a study of cytomegalovirus exposure and HLA in healthy donors. Study conclusions and caveats: A few CMV-associated chains were confirmed in vitro to be specific for CMV antigens. A later analysis revealed that TCR association rates differed between HLA loci, peaking at DRB1 and bottoming out at HLA-C. Another analysis was done later, and it associated around 16,000 TCR beta sequences with HLA alleles at 0.05 false discovery rate. When analyzed later, a missense DCLRE1C variant was found to be linked to TCR beta V- and J-gene trimming.

In regard to this clone: As yet, its antigen is unknown.

The CDR3 sequence is 16 residues long. The ends lost 4 bases at V and 1 base at J; junction bases unmatched: 6. CDR1 and CDR2 from the germline V gene are SGDLS and YYNGEE. This PCR relied on a set of 60 Vbeta primers and 13 Jbeta primers. Generated by immunoSEQ multiplex PCR, the TCRdb table keeps only in-frame clones and is missing some. The table records 150,000 or so clones, around 79% of them present only once. The chain couples TRBV9 to TRBJ2-4; 9 nucleotides align to TRBD1. This TCR was recovered from a man aged 40-50 years in good health and CMV-seropositive. Material for sequencing was PBMCs. CDR3 residues: CASSLSGTGAKNIQYF. The DNA of the CDR3 is TGTGCCAGCAGCTTGTCCGGGACAGGGGCCAAAAACATTCAGTACTTC.